This record looks at one T cell receptor (beta chain) sequence and its context. This sample stems from a study of technical replicates of blood from a few donors. Measured with immunoSEQ multiplex PCR; TCRdb has only the in-frame clones, and not every one. The sample includes 70,000 or so clones, approximately 89% of them seen just once. Sequenced material: PBMCs. This clonotype was obtained from a human donor in good health. Some clones in this sample may be carry-over from other donors' samples.

The CDR3 here is CASSDLRKNQPQHF. CDR3 DNA sequence: TGCGCCAGCAGCGATCTGAGGAAGAATCAGCCCCAGCATTTT. V usage is TRBV5-1 and J usage is TRBJ1-5; D remains unclear. With 4 bases removed from V and 4 bases from J, the gap between germline ends came to 12 bases. CDR1 SGHRS and CDR2 YFSETQ come from the germline V gene. The CDR3 runs to 14 residues.